The clone carrying this TCR beta chain was counted a few times. Its antigen is unknown. The source of the sample is a study of T cells in Graves' hyperthyroidism and ophthalmopathy. General observations from the study: Median prediction lead before ophthalmopathy onset was 6.5 months with the model.

Germline values: CDR1 MNHNS, CDR2 SASEGT. The V end was cut by 7 bases, the J end by 0 bases, with 11 bases between. CDR3 length equals 14 residues. Amplification yielded TCR beta CDR3 regions, with RNA transcripts as the source. HTBI primers were employed in a first-round RT-PCR of the TCR CDR3. Via MiXCR, TCRdb re-called the multiplex PCR reads, giving one row per CDR3 protein. The sample yields 700,000 or so distinct CDR3 sequences, about 15% seen once. Graves' hyperthyroidism without ophthalmopathy progression within 18 months was termed stable. Every diagnosis used clinical symptoms, serum thyroxine and TRAb, thyroid ultrasound and orbital computed tomography.

The sample was blood. This TCR came from a man in his late teens or twenties with Graves' hyperthyroidism. The chain combines TRBV6-1 with TRBJ2-3; D gene ambiguous. Here the CDR3 reads CASTPLGSTDTQYF. DNA for the CDR3: TGTGCCAGCACCCCCCTCGGTAGCACAGATACGCAGTATTTT.